Each of the 31 T cell receptor beta chains below was sequenced from the same sample in a study of T cell repertoires in ileal Crohn's disease. Profiled with immunoSEQ multiplex PCR; TCRdb holds only in-frame clones, not every one. The sample has about 7,400 clones, 60% to 80% seen once; the top ten hold around 7.8%. Stated time point: neoterminal ileum biopsy at postoperative endoscopy, about 6 months after surgery. Sequencing was done on a sample of ileal tissue. The source of these receptors is an adult with Crohn's disease.

The rearrangement uses TRBV7-2 and TRBJ2-7; TRBD2 matches 13 bases. Trimming took 5 bases from V and 2 from J; bases not matched to a gene: 9. The CDR3 sequence is 17 residues long. In germline, CDR1 is SGHTA, CDR2 FQGNSA. The CDR3, as DNA: TGTGCCAGCAGCAGATCCCGGACTAGCGGGGGTGCCTACGAGCAGTACTTC. Its translation is CASSRSRTSGGAYEQYF.

Comment on this clone: Other DNA sequences within the sample encode an identical CDR3. J is TRBJ2-3 and V is TRBV29-1; 7 nucleotides align to TRBD1. Germline V gives CDR1 SQVTM, CDR2 ANQGSEA. Unmatched junction bases numbered 3, after V lost 5 bases and J lost 1 base. CDR3 length equals 13 residues. The chain's CDR3 is CSVPGQGTDTQYF. CDR3 nucleotide sequence: TGCAGCGTTCCAGGACAGGGCACAGATACGCAGTATTTT.

The chain is built from TRBV5-1 and TRBJ2-2; 7 positions agree with TRBD2. The V gene's germline CDR1 is SGHRS and CDR2 YFSETQ. CDR3 length equals 14 residues. V lost 3 bases to trimming and J lost 5 bases; unmatched junction nucleotides: 4. The CDR3 coding sequence is TGCGCCAGCAGCTCCGGGGGGACTACCGGGGAGCTGTTTTTT. It encodes CASSSGGTTGELFF. Supplemented by reference TRBV5-1 and TRBJ2-2, the full variable domain reads KAGVTQTPRYLIKTRGQQVTLSCSPISGHRSVSWYQQTPGQGLQFLFEYFSETQRNKGNFPGRFSGRQFSNSRSEMNVSTLELGDSALYLCASSSGGTTGELFFGEGSRLTVL.

The chain has TRBV6-5 and TRBJ2-5, with 8 bases fitting TRBD2. The J call may be in error: the DNA end matches TRBJ2-7 better. CDR3 size: 15 residues. CDR1 and CDR2 (germline): MNHEY, SVGAGI. Written as DNA, the CDR3 is TGTGCCAGCAGTCCATCTAGCGGGCCTTATTACGAGCAGTACTTC. It encodes CASSPSSGPYYEQYF.

The chain links TRBV5-1 to TRBJ2-2, with 11 bases aligning to TRBD2. There are 15 residues in the CDR3. CDR1 is SGHRS and CDR2 is YFSETQ in the germline V gene. J gave up 6 bases and V 4 bases, and 5 bases lay outside the gene matches. The CDR3 loop is CASSPLAGVAGELFF. CDR3 sequence (DNA): TGCGCCAGCAGCCCACTAGCGGGGGTGGCCGGGGAGCTGTTTTTT.

The CDR3 coding sequence is TGTGCCAGCCCCCCCAAAGGGGAGGACGAGCAGTACTTC. It codes for CASPPKGEDEQYF. The gene calls are TRBV21-1 and TRBJ2-7; the table names TRBD2, a call not compared with the DNA. TRBV21-1 is a documented pseudogene. CDR3 length: 13 residues.

The J gene is TRBJ2-1, the V gene TRBV4-1, with 10 bases matching TRBD1. Germline V gene data show CDR1 as MGHRA and CDR2 as YSYEKL. This CDR3 has 15 amino acids. The J segment lost 9 bases and the V segment lost 4 bases, leaving 9 bases of the junction unmatched. CDR3 loop: CASSPRDRGSPEQFF. In DNA form, the CDR3 reads TGCGCCAGCAGCCCCCGGGACAGGGGATCTCCTGAGCAGTTCTTC.

Written as DNA, the CDR3 is TGTGCCAGCAGTACTTCCGGGACAGAGTATCGGGGCTACACCTTC. Translated, it gives CASSTSGTEYRGYTF. V is TRBV5-5 and J is TRBJ1-2; TRBD1 aligns across 7 bases. V was pared by 5 bases and J by 8 bases, with 15 bases of the junction left unmatched. The CDR3 length is 15 residues. Germline V gives CDR1 SGHKS, CDR2 YYEKEE (reference sequence).

This clone was detected only a few times. The chain combines TRBV7-9 with TRBJ2-2; TRBD2 aligns across 8 bases. V was pared by 6 bases and J by 4 bases, with 7 bases of the junction left unmatched. The CDR3 is made up of 15 amino acids. Germline V gene data show CDR1 as SEHNR and CDR2 as FQNEAQ (reference sequence). DNA for the CDR3: TGTGCCAGCAGGGGGACTAGGACCTCCACCGGGGAGCTGTTTTTT. The encoded protein is CASRGTRTSTGELFF.

V gene TRBV28 combines with J gene TRBJ2-1; D might be TRBD2 (5 bases). V lost 8 bases and J 5 bases, leaving 22 bases between the germline ends. Germline lookup yields CDR1 MDHEN and CDR2 SYDVKM. CDR3 size: 16 residues. CDR3 nucleotides: TGTGCCAGCTCTTCAAGTAACGGAGGTTCCCACAATGAGCAGTTCTTC. Its translation is CASSSSNGGSHNEQFF.

The chain is built from TRBV7-9 and TRBJ1-1; D gene unclear. This CDR3 has 13 residues. Deletions cut 2 bases from V and 4 bases from J, with 8 bases between. Germline-derived CDR1 and CDR2 are SEHNR and FQNEAQ (reference sequence). CDR3 DNA sequence: TGTGCCAGCAGCTTAATTCCGGGCACTGAAGCTTTCTTT. Protein sequence: CASSLIPGTEAFF.

The chain recombines TRBV30 with TRBJ2-7, with 7 positions matching TRBD1. The CDR3 consists of 14 residues. V shed 3 bases and J 4 bases; nucleotides not matched to a gene: 9. Germline lookup yields CDR1 GTSNPN and CDR2 SVGIG (reference sequence). CDR3 protein: CAWSRRQGRYEQYF. For the CDR3, the DNA is TGTGCCTGGAGCCGTAGACAGGGTCGGTACGAGCAGTACTTC.

The sample holds a few counts of this clone. This rearrangement joins TRBV19 to TRBJ2-7, with 9 bases fitting TRBD1. Trimming took 6 bases from V and 6 from J; bases not matched to a gene: 12. The CDR3 sequence is 15 residues long. Looked up from germline, CDR1 is LNHDA and CDR2 is SQIVND (reference sequence). CDR3 sequence reads: CASRLNPGQGGEQYF. The CDR3 nucleotides are TGTGCCAGTAGACTAAACCCGGGACAGGGAGGCGAGCAGTACTTC.

V usage is TRBV6-5 and J usage is TRBJ1-1; D perhaps matches TRBD1 (5 bases). The CDR3 contains 14 residues. V dropped 2 bases and J dropped 4 bases, with 11 bases sitting between them. The germline CDR1 and CDR2 sequences are MNHEY and SVGAGI. In DNA form, the CDR3 reads TGTGCCAGCAGTTACCAGGGTACGGTCACTGAAGCTTTCTTT. Protein product: CASSYQGTVTEAFF.

J is TRBJ2-3 and V is TRBV5-1; 9 nucleotides align to TRBD1. J was trimmed by 8 bases and V by 4 bases; bases with no gene match: 8. The CDR3 loop spans 14 amino acids. Germline assignment: CDR1 SGHRS and CDR2 YFSETQ. In nucleotides, the CDR3 is TGCGCCAGCAGCGTGGGACAGGGTTCGAGTACGCAGTATTTT. Amino acid sequence: CASSVGQGSSTQYF.

The chain combines TRBV4-1 with TRBJ1-6, with a weak D call TRBD1 (5 bases). The V end was cut by 0 bases, the J end by 10 bases, with 13 bases between. CDR1 and CDR2 (germline): MGHRA, YSYEKL. The CDR3 spans 15 residues. The CDR3 region has the DNA TGCGCCAGCAGCCAAGATCCTCAGGGTGGATCACCCCTCCACTTT. Translated: CASSQDPQGGSPLHF.

J is TRBJ1-1 and V is TRBV9, with 7 bases fitting TRBD1. The CDR3 totals 14 residues. Trimming cost V 0 bases and J 1 base; bases outside gene matches: 0. Germline CDR1 is SGDLS and CDR2 is YYNGEE. This CDR3 reads CASSVGTGNTEAFF. Written as DNA, the CDR3 is TGTGCCAGCAGCGTAGGGACAGGGAACACTGAAGCTTTCTTT.

The J gene is TRBJ1-6, the V gene TRBV18; D may be TRBD1 (5 bases). Germline loops: CDR1 KGHSH, CDR2 LQKENI. V shed 4 bases and J shed 3 bases, with 10 bases lying between them. The CDR3 is made up of 15 amino acids. The CDR3 sequence is CASSQGFVYNSPLHF. CDR3 in DNA: TGTGCCAGCTCACAGGGGTTCGTCTATAATTCACCCCTCCACTTT.

The rearrangement links TRBV27 to TRBJ2-4, with D tentatively TRBD1 (5 bases). The length of the CDR3 is 14 residues. CDR1 MNHEY and CDR2 SMNVEV come from the germline V gene (reference sequence). Trimming took off 6 bases at V and 6 bases at J, with 15 bases between the two ends. The chain's CDR3 is CASSLGLRGNIQYF. The CDR3, as DNA: TGTGCCAGCAGCCTAGGGCTAAGGGGAAACATTCAGTACTTC.

With regard to this clone: Other DNA sequences in the same sample also yield this CDR3. The chain combines TRBV28 with TRBJ1-6; 7 nucleotides align to TRBD1. Germline assignment: CDR1 MDHEN and CDR2 SYDVKM. V was pared by 5 bases and J by 7 bases, with 8 bases of the junction left unmatched. CDR3 length: 15 residues. The DNA of the CDR3 is TGTGCCAGCAGTACTCCGGGACAGTCCAATTCACCCCTCCACTTT. Encoded protein: CASSTPGQSNSPLHF.

This sequence joins TRBV7-8 and TRBJ1-6; weak D call: TRBD1 (6 bases). V lost 7 bases to trimming and J lost 0 bases, with 16 bases between them. From germline, CDR1 is SGHVS and CDR2 FQNEAQ. The length of the CDR3 is 17 residues. The DNA for the CDR3 is TGTGCCAGCACAGCAAGCGGGGGGCGCTCCTATAATTCACCCCTCCACTTT. It specifies CASTASGGRSYNSPLHF.

The gene calls are TRBV5-1 and TRBJ2-7; D not resolved. Deletions cut 0 bases from V and 7 bases from J, with 8 bases between. The CDR3 totals 12 residues. Germline assignment: CDR1 SGHRS and CDR2 YFSETQ. The DNA for the CDR3 is TGCGCCAGCAGCTTGGCAGGCAATGAGCAGTACTTC. It codes for CASSLAGNEQYF.

The chain uses TRBV28 and TRBJ1-5; D is possibly TRBD1 (6 bases). Germline loops: CDR1 MDHEN, CDR2 SYDVKM. Trimming took off 5 bases at V and 5 bases at J, with 13 bases between the two ends. CDR3 length equals 14 residues. The CDR3 loop reads CASSHPDRYQPQHF. CDR3 bases: TGTGCCAGCAGTCATCCGGACAGATATCAGCCCCAGCATTTT.

The chain couples TRBV18 to TRBJ1-2, with 9 positions matching TRBD1. This CDR3 region has 14 residues. Germline V gene lookup returns CDR1 KGHSH and CDR2 LQKENI. Trimming took 3 bases from V and 4 from J; bases not matched to a gene: 3. The CDR3: CASSPDRGGYGYTF. As DNA, the CDR3 is TGTGCCAGCTCACCGGACAGGGGCGGCTATGGCTACACCTTC. Full variable domain (missing parts from reference TRBV18 and TRBJ1-2): NAGVMQNPRHLVRRRGQEARLRCSPMKGHSHVYWYRQLPEEGLKFMVYLQKENIIDESGMPKERFSAEFPKEGPSILRIQQVVRGDSAAYFCASSPDRGGYGYTFGSGTRLTVV.

V is TRBV13 and J is TRBJ1-3, with D perhaps matching TRBD1 (5 bases). This CDR3 is built from 16 residues. The germline V gene encodes CDR1 PRHDT and CDR2 FYEKMQ (reference sequence). The germline V and J ends were trimmed by 2 bases and 0 bases, with 11 bases remaining between them. The CDR3 sequence: CASSLRDLTSGNTIYF. CDR3 nucleotides: TGTGCCAGCAGCTTACGGGACTTAACCTCTGGAAACACCATATATTTT. Variable domain in full (rest from reference TRBV13 and TRBJ1-3): AAGVIQSPRHLIKEKRETATLKCYPIPRHDTVYWYQQGPGQDPQFLISFYEKMQSDKGSIPDRFSAQQFSDYHSELNMSSLELGDSALYFCASSLRDLTSGNTIYFGEGSWLTVV.

This chain uses TRBV2 with TRBJ2-4; D is perhaps TRBD1 (6 bases). Looked up from germline, CDR1 is SNHLY and CDR2 is FYNNEI. This CDR3 comprises 14 residues. Trimming cost V 8 bases and J 8 bases, with 19 bases left between them. The CDR3 DNA follows: TGTGCCAGCGGGACCACGAATGGGGGCGACATTCAGTACTTC. It translates to CASGTTNGGDIQYF.

This rearrangement joins TRBV19 to TRBJ2-1, with 7 positions matching TRBD1. This CDR3 has 15 residues. J lost 4 bases, V lost 4 bases, and 7 bases had no gene match. Germline CDR1 LNHDA, CDR2 SQIVND (reference sequence). This CDR3 reads CASSKPGGSYNEQFF. Written as DNA, the CDR3 is TGTGCCAGTAGTAAGCCAGGGGGATCATACAATGAGCAGTTCTTC.

This clone was observed a handful of times. The CDR3 loop is CASSPGRNEQFF. The DNA for the CDR3 is TGTGCCAGCAGCCCGGGAAGGAATGAGCAGTTCTTC. The chain links TRBV7-9 to TRBJ2-1; weak D call: TRBD2 (5 bases). Deletions cut 5 bases from V and 7 bases from J, with 9 bases between. The germline gives CDR1 SEHNR, CDR2 FQNEAQ (reference sequence). The CDR3 extends over 12 amino acids. Full variable domain (rest looked up from reference TRBV7-9 and TRBJ2-1): DTGVSQNPRHKITKRGQNVTFRCDPISEHNRLYWYRQTLGQGPEFLTYFQNEAQLEKSRLLSDRFSAERPKGSFSTLEIQRTEQGDSAMYLCASSPGRNEQFFGPGTRLTVL.

In this sample, this clone turned up a few times. The rearrangement links TRBV7-9 to TRBJ2-2; D perhaps matches TRBD2 (6 bases). The CDR3 has 18 residues. The V gene lost 5 bases and the J gene lost 5 bases, with 24 bases spanning the gap. Germline lookup yields CDR1 SEHNR and CDR2 FQNEAQ (reference sequence). DNA for the CDR3: TGTGCCAGCAGCGCCACGCGGGGACCCACTGGGGGTACCGGGGAGCTGTTTTTT. Translated: CASSATRGPTGGTGELFF.

This clone appeared a few times. The V gene is TRBV2, the J gene TRBJ1-6; D gene ambiguous. The CDR3 is 16 amino acids. Germline lookup yields CDR1 SNHLY and CDR2 FYNNEI. Deletions cut 7 bases from V and 0 bases from J, with 13 bases between. The CDR3 here is CASKLDLSSYNSPLHF. The CDR3 DNA is TGTGCCAGCAAATTGGACTTAAGCTCCTATAATTCACCCCTCCACTTT.

The rearrangement joins TRBV7-8 to TRBJ2-5, with 8 bases lining up with TRBD2. Germline V gene sequence: CDR1 SGHVS, CDR2 FQNEAQ. This CDR3 region has 14 residues. V lost 5 bases and J lost 1; bases outside the gene matches: 3. The CDR3 DNA reads as TGTGCCAGCAGCGATACTAGCGGCCAAGAGACCCAGTACTTC. This translates into CASSDTSGQETQYF.